A selection of T cell receptor beta chains follows, all from one sample in a study of response to subunit inactivated influenza vaccine. From the RT-PCR reads, TCRdb called clonotypes with MiXCR, one entry per CDR3 protein. This sample has about 480,000 distinct CDR3 sequences; 10% to 15% occur once, and the top ten carry over 10%. The source was PBMCs from blood, collected about 6 weeks after vaccination. Every receptor here comes from a middle-aged man who received an inactivated influenza vaccine. The conserved cysteine and the conserved F or W are not part of the CDR3 here.

CDR3: ASRRGTEETQY
length: 11
V: TRBV12-3/TRBV12-4
J: TRBJ2-5

CDR3: ASSFGRDSPLH
length: 11
V: TRBV6-5
J: TRBJ1-6

CDR3: ASARPTDTQY
length: 10
V: TRBV12-3/TRBV12-4
J: TRBJ2-3

CDR3: ASSQAFVYRGEDGELF
length: 16
V: TRBV4-2
J: TRBJ2-2

CDR3: ASSQDAWGERKRYT
length: 14
V: TRBV14
J: TRBJ1-2

CDR3: ASSLVQGGYEQY
length: 12
V: TRBV7-2
J: TRBJ2-7

CDR3: ASSLSRVFSEQF
length: 12
V: TRBV5-1
J: TRBJ2-1

CDR3: AWSRAPRGYGYT
length: 12
V: TRBV30
J: TRBJ1-2

CDR3: ATSDSGGSKGNQPQH
length: 15
V: TRBV24-1
J: TRBJ1-5

CDR3: ASSEPQGAGEQY
length: 12
V: TRBV2
J: TRBJ2-7

CDR3: ASSYSGGLAGGPSLEQY
length: 17
V: TRBV6-5
J: TRBJ2-7

CDR3: ASSFRGISPLH
length: 11
V: TRBV28
J: TRBJ1-6

CDR3: ASSLGLIGRDNEQF
length: 14
V: TRBV11-2
J: TRBJ2-1

CDR3: ASSFDGSMNTEAF
length: 13
V: TRBV13
J: TRBJ1-1

CDR3: SPKPEPYNEQF
length: 11
V: TRBV20-1
J: TRBJ2-1

CDR3: SARDSQSSGNTIY
length: 13
V: TRBV20-1
J: TRBJ1-3

CDR3: ASSFEIGQGHT
length: 11
V: TRBV5-1
J: TRBJ1-2

CDR3: ASSLTWDRPKEQY
length: 13
V: TRBV7-2
J: TRBJ2-7

CDR3: ASSAGTGDYEQY
length: 12
V: TRBV9
J: TRBJ2-7

CDR3: ASSSTGYSGNTIY
length: 13
V: TRBV6-5
J: TRBJ1-3

CDR3: ASSLVVAGSYEQY
length: 13
V: TRBV11-2
J: TRBJ2-7

CDR3: ASSPGSLNEKLF
length: 12
V: TRBV5-1
J: TRBJ1-4

CDR3: SATSSSGRARWNEQF
length: 15
V: TRBV20-1
J: TRBJ2-1

CDR3: ASSLPRTGGNTIY
length: 13
V: TRBV7-9
J: TRBJ1-3

CDR3: CARVMGLAGSYNEQF
length: 15
V: TRBV20-1
J: TRBJ2-1

CDR3: ASSLDVEPTDTQY
length: 13
V: TRBV7-9
J: TRBJ2-3

CDR3: ASSLRPYEQY
length: 10
V: TRBV12-3/TRBV12-4
J: TRBJ2-7

CDR3: ASSESLDQPQH
length: 11
V: TRBV10-1
J: TRBJ1-5

CDR3: ASSVVMNTEAF
length: 11
V: TRBV28
J: TRBJ1-1

CDR3: ASSTRTSSGVLYEQY
length: 15
V: TRBV12-3/TRBV12-4
J: TRBJ2-7

CDR3: ASSQGQGATDTQY
length: 13
V: TRBV4-1
J: TRBJ2-3

CDR3: ASSDPLEAQY
length: 10
V: TRBV6-5
J: TRBJ2-5

CDR3: ASRLGWGPDSGNTIY
length: 15
V: TRBV12-3/TRBV12-4
J: TRBJ1-3

CDR3: ASRRGLREGYGYT
length: 13
V: TRBV27
J: TRBJ1-2

CDR3: ASNLGAGGVETQY
length: 13
V: TRBV5-1
J: TRBJ2-5

CDR3: ASSSIIIDSGNTIY
length: 14
V: TRBV13
J: TRBJ1-3

CDR3: ASSLVYTSSYEQY
length: 13
V: TRBV5-1
J: TRBJ2-7

CDR3: RGGLAGEPDTQY
length: 12
V: TRBV20-1
J: TRBJ2-3

CDR3: ASSIQGPDTQY
length: 11
V: TRBV28
J: TRBJ2-3

CDR3: ATSDWTGVTDTQY
length: 13
V: TRBV24-1
J: TRBJ2-3

CDR3: ASSRLQLNTEAF
length: 12
V: TRBV5-6
J: TRBJ1-1

CDR3: AWREWGSNYGYT
length: 12
V: TRBV30
J: TRBJ1-2

CDR3: SVTEGRYNEQF
length: 11
V: TRBV20-1
J: TRBJ2-1

CDR3: SATRGLNTEAF
length: 11
V: TRBV20-1
J: TRBJ1-1

CDR3: AISLNGGETQY
length: 11
V: TRBV10-3
J: TRBJ2-5

CDR3: ASSLTHSDTQY
length: 11
V: TRBV7-2
J: TRBJ2-3

CDR3: ASSQEYAHEQY
length: 11
V: TRBV4-2
J: TRBJ2-7

CDR3: ASSIVGRYGYT
length: 11
V: TRBV19
J: TRBJ1-2

CDR3: ASSVDRGREKLF
length: 12
V: TRBV5-1
J: TRBJ1-4

CDR3: ASSNPGTQY
length: 9
V: TRBV25-1
J: TRBJ2-5